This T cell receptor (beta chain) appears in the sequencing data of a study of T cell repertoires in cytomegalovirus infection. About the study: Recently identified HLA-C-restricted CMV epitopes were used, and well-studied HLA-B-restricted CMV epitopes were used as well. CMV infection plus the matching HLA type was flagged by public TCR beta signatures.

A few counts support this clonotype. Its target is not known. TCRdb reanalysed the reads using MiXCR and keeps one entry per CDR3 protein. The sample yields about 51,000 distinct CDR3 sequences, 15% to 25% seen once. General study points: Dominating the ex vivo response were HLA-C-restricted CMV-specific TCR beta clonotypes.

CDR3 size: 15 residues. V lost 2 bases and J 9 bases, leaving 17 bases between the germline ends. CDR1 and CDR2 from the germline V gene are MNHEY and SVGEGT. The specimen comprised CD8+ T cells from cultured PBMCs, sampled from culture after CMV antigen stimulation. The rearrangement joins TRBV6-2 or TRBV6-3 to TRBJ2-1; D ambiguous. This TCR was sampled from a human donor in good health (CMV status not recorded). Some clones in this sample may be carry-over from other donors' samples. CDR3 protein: CASSYGIGPRGEQFF. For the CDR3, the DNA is TGTGCCAGCAGTTACGGGATCGGGCCGCGTGGTGAGCAGTTCTTC.